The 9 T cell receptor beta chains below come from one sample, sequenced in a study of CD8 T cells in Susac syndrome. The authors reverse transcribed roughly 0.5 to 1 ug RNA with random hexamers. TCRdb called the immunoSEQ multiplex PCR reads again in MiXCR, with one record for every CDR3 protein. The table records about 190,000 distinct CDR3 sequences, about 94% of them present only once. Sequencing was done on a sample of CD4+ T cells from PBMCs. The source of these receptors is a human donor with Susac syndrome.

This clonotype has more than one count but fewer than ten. The CDR3 spells CASSVQGDQPQHF. In DNA form, the CDR3 reads TGTGCCAGTAGCGTTCAAGGCGATCAGCCCCAGCATTTT. V usage is TRBV19 and J usage is TRBJ1-5; D gene ambiguous. Trimming pared 6 bases from V and 5 bases from J, leaving 11 bases between. The length of the CDR3 is 13 residues. The V gene's germline CDR1 is LNHDA and CDR2 SQIVND (reference sequence).

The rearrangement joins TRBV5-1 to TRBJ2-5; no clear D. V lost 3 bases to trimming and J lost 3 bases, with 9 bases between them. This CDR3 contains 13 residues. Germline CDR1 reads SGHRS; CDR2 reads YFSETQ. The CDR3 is CASSSLTEETQYF. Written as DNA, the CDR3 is TGCGCCAGCAGCTCATTAACGGAAGAGACCCAGTACTTC.

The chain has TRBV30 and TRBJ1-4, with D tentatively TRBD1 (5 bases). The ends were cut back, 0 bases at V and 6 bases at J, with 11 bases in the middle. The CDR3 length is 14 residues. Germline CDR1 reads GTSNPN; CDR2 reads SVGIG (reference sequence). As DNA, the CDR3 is TGTGCCTGGAGTGTTTCCCGCAGGGATGAAAAACTGTTTTTT. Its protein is CAWSVSRRDEKLFF. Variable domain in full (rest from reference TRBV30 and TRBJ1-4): SQTIHQWPATLVQPVGSPLSLECTVEGTSNPNLYWYRQAAGRGLQLLFYSVGIGQISSEVPQNLSASRPQDRQFILSSKKLLLSDSGFYLCAWSVSRRDEKLFFGSGTQLSVL.

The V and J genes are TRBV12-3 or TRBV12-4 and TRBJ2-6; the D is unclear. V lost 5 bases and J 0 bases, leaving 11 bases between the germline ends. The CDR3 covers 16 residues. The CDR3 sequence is CASSPGRISGANVLTF. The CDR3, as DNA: TGTGCCAGCAGTCCTGGCAGGATCTCTGGGGCCAACGTCCTGACTTTC.

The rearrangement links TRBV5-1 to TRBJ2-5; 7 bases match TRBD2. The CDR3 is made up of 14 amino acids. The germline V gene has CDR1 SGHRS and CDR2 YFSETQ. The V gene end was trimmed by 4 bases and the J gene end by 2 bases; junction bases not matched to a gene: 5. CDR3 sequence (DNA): TGCGCCAGCAGCCAAGCGGGGAATCAAGAGACCCAGTACTTC. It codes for CASSQAGNQETQYF.

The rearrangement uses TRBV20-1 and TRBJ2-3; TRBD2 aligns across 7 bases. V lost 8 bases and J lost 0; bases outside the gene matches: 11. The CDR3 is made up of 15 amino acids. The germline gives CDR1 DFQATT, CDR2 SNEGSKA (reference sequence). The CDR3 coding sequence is TGCAGTCGGAGGGGAGGGGAATCTAGCACAGATACGCAGTATTTT. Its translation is CSRRGGESSTDTQYF.

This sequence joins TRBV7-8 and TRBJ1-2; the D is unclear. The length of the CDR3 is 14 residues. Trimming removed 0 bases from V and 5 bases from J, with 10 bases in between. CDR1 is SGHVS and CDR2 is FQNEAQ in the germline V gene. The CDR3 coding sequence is TGTGCCAGCAGCTTAGCGCAGACCCAATATGGCTACACCTTC. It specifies CASSLAQTQYGYTF.

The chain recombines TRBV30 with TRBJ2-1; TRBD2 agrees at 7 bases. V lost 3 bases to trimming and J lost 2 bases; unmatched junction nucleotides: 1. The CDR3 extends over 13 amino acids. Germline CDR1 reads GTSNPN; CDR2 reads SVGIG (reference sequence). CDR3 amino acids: CAWSGGTYNEQFF. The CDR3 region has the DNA TGTGCCTGGAGCGGGGGGACCTACAATGAGCAGTTCTTC.

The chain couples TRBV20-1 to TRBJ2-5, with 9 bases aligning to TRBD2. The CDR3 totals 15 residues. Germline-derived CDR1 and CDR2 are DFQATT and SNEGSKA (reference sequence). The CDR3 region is CSSKRASGDQETQYF. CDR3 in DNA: TGCAGCTCTAAAAGGGCTAGCGGGGACCAAGAGACCCAGTACTTC.